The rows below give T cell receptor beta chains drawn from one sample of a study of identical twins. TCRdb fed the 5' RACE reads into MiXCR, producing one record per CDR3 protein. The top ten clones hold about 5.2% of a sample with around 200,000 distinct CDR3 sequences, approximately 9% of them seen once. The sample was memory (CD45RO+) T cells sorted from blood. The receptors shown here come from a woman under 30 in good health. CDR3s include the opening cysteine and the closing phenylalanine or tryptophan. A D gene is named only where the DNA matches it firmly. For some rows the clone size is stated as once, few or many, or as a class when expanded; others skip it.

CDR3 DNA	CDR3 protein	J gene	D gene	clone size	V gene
TGTGCCAGCAGCTTCCGACTTGCAACTAATGAAAAACTGTTTTTT	CASSFRLATNEKLFF	TRBJ1-4	NA	NA	TRBV11-2
TGTGCCAGCAGACCACCCGGGACTAGCGGGTACGAGCAGTACTTC	CASRPPGTSGYEQYF	TRBJ2-7	TRBD2	NA	TRBV6-1
TGCAGTGCTAGATATAGGGGACACCCTCATCAGCCCCAGCATTTT	CSARYRGHPHQPQHF	TRBJ1-5	NA	NA	TRBV20-1
TGTGCCAGCAGTTGGATAGGGGACTACGAGCAGTACTTC	CASSWIGDYEQYF	TRBJ2-7	NA	many	TRBV6-2/TRBV6-3
TGTGCCTGGTCTAGCGGGACTGGCAATGAGCAGTTCTTC	CAWSSGTGNEQFF	TRBJ2-1	TRBD2	few	TRBV30
TGTGCCAGCAGCTTAGTCCTCCCGCGGGAACTGAACCAGTACTTC	CASSLVLPRELNQYF	TRBJ2-5	NA	many	TRBV7-2
TGTGCCAGCTCACCAACCTGGACAGGGGTGAGCACAGATACGCAGTATTTT	CASSPTWTGVSTDTQYF	TRBJ2-3	TRBD1	NA	TRBV18
TGTGCCTGGTCGCCCAGTATAACAGATACGCAGTATTTT	CAWSPSITDTQYF	TRBJ2-3	NA	few	TRBV30
TGTGCCAGCAGCTTCGAAGGGAGGAACACTGAAGCTTTCTTT	CASSFEGRNTEAFF	TRBJ1-1	NA	few	TRBV11-3
TGTGCCAGCAGTTTAGGGGGGGTTGGAAACACCATATATTTT	CASSLGGVGNTIYF	TRBJ1-3	NA	NA	TRBV6-5
TGTGCCAGCAGCAAGGGACTAGAATACGAGCAGTACTTC	CASSKGLEYEQYF	TRBJ2-7	TRBD2	few	TRBV3-1
TGTGCCAGCAGCCTTACCGGGACAGTCAATCAGCCCCAGCATTTT	CASSLTGTVNQPQHF	TRBJ1-5	TRBD1	many	TRBV7-8
TGTGCCAGCAGCCCCCCCGGGGACACCATATATTTT	CASSPPGDTIYF	TRBJ1-3	NA	few	TRBV11-3
TGTGCCTGGAATCTAGCTAGAAATGAGCAGTTCTTC	CAWNLARNEQFF	TRBJ2-1	NA	few	TRBV30
TGTGCCAGCAGTTACGACATCCAAGAGACCCAGTACTTC	CASSYDIQETQYF	TRBJ2-5	NA	NA	TRBV6-2/TRBV6-3
TGTGCCAGTTCACCGGGACTAGCGGGACAAGAGACCCAGTACTTC	CASSPGLAGQETQYF	TRBJ2-5	TRBD2	many	TRBV6-1
TGCAGTGCTAGAGGGTATGGGACTAGGGGAGATACGCAGTATTTT	CSARGYGTRGDTQYF	TRBJ2-3	TRBD2	few	TRBV20-1
TGTGCCAGCAGACGTTTAGGCACAGATACGCAGTATTTT	CASRRLGTDTQYF	TRBJ2-3	NA	NA	TRBV7-9
TGTGCCAGCAGCCCTGGCGGCGCGGGTGAAGCTTTCTTT	CASSPGGAGEAFF	TRBJ1-1	NA	NA	TRBV9
TGTGCCAGCAGCCCCACCGGGAGAGAAGAGACCCAGTACTTC	CASSPTGREETQYF	TRBJ2-5	NA	few	TRBV2
TGCAGTGCTAGGACACGCTCCTATAATTCACCCCTCCACTTT	CSARTRSYNSPLHF	TRBJ1-6	NA	NA	TRBV20-1
TGTGCCAGCAGCTTGACAGGTGTAGAGGGATCACCCCTCCACTTT	CASSLTGVEGSPLHF	TRBJ1-6	NA	NA	TRBV7-6
TGTGCCACCACCGGGGGGGCCGAGGCCCAGTACTTC	CATTGGAEAQYF	TRBJ2-5	TRBD2	NA	TRBV10-3
TGCGCCAGCAGCCGCCGGGGGGAATCTGAGCAGTTCTTC	CASSRRGESEQFF	TRBJ2-1	TRBD2	few	TRBV4-3
TGCAGTGCTACTCAGGAATGGTCCTACAATGAGCAGTTCTTC	CSATQEWSYNEQFF	TRBJ2-1	NA	NA	TRBV20-1
TGTGCCAGCAGAACACAGGGTTCCGGGGCCAACGTCCTGACTTTC	CASRTQGSGANVLTF	TRBJ2-6	NA	many	TRBV12-3/TRBV12-4
TGTGCCAGCAGTGAATGGGGGGTCTGGGGCGGCTACACCTTC	CASSEWGVWGGYTF	TRBJ1-2	NA	few	TRBV25-1
TGTGCCAGCTCACCACGGCCAGACCGCACAGATACGCAGTATTTT	CASSPRPDRTDTQYF	TRBJ2-3	NA	many	TRBV18
TGTGCCAGCAGCCAAAGGATCGGAGGGACCTCAATGAGTGATGAGCAGTTCTTC	CASSQRIGGTSMSDEQFF	TRBJ2-1	NA	NA	TRBV4-2
TGCGCCAGCAGCGCACCGGGACTAGCGGGAGGGGAGCAGTACTTC	CASSAPGLAGGEQYF	TRBJ2-7	TRBD2	NA	TRBV5-1
TGTGCCAGCAGTTTAGCCGGGGCATGGGGCCAGCCTGATAGCAATGAGCAGTTCTTC	CASSLAGAWGQPDSNEQFF	TRBJ2-1	NA	NA	TRBV12-3/TRBV12-4
TGTGCCAGCAGCTTGGGACAGAGGGCATCCACAGATACGCAGTATTTT	CASSLGQRASTDTQYF	TRBJ2-3	TRBD1	NA	TRBV7-9
TGTGCCAGCAGTCTAACTAGCGTCAATGAGCAGTTCTTC	CASSLTSVNEQFF	TRBJ2-1	TRBD2	few	TRBV27
TGTGCCAGCAGCCCCCCTACTGTGGGCGAGCAGTACTTC	CASSPPTVGEQYF	TRBJ2-7	NA	NA	TRBV13
TGCAGTGCTAGAGTTCCCTCTGGAAACACCATATATTTT	CSARVPSGNTIYF	TRBJ1-3	NA	NA	TRBV20-1
TGTGCCAGCAGCGGGACCTCTAATCAGCCCCAGCATTTT	CASSGTSNQPQHF	TRBJ1-5	NA	few	TRBV9
TGCGCCAGCAGAAGGACGGGGGGGCCGGCGGTAGGTACGCAGTATTTT	CASRRTGGPAVGTQYF	TRBJ2-3	TRBD2	NA	TRBV5-1
TGCAGTGCGACGACAGGGTACACTGAAGCTTTCTTT	CSATTGYTEAFF	TRBJ1-1	TRBD1	many	TRBV20-1
TGCAGCGTTGAAGTAGCGAACACTGAAGCTTTCTTT	CSVEVANTEAFF	TRBJ1-1	NA	many	TRBV29-1
TGCGCCAGCAGCTTGGAGAGGAGTTCCACCGGGGAGCTGTTTTTT	CASSLERSSTGELFF	TRBJ2-2	NA	many	TRBV5-1
TGCGCCAGCAGCCCGGTACCCGGATCATCAACAGATACGCAGTATTTT	CASSPVPGSSTDTQYF	TRBJ2-3	NA	many	TRBV5-1
TGTGCCACCAGTCGACCCGGGACGGATTACGAGCAGTACTTC	CATSRPGTDYEQYF	TRBJ2-7	NA	few	TRBV24-1
TGCAGCGTTGAACCAAGCCTAGCGGGACTTTACAATGAGCAGTTCTTC	CSVEPSLAGLYNEQFF	TRBJ2-1	TRBD2	NA	TRBV29-1
TGTGCCAGCTCACAGACGAGCAGGGAGGATGGCTACACCTTC	CASSQTSREDGYTF	TRBJ1-2	NA	NA	TRBV18
TGTGCCAGCCGAAATCATGCCGACGGAAGTAACTATGGCTACACCTTC	CASRNHADGSNYGYTF	TRBJ1-2	NA	many	TRBV27
TGTGCCAGCAGCTGGACCCAAGAGCCGAACTATGGCTACACCTTC	CASSWTQEPNYGYTF	TRBJ1-2	NA	many	TRBV5-5
TGTGCCAGCAGCTCCGGGACCGTGACCTACGAGCAGTACTTC	CASSSGTVTYEQYF	TRBJ2-7	NA	many	TRBV12-3/TRBV12-4
TGCAGTGCTAGGAGGGGGTCGGCCACAGATACGCAGTATTTT	CSARRGSATDTQYF	TRBJ2-3	NA	NA	TRBV20-1
TGTGCCAGCAGTGAAGAGGGGGACAAAGGCTATGGCTACACCTTC	CASSEEGDKGYGYTF	TRBJ1-2	NA	few	TRBV2